This section outlines one TCR beta chain sequence together with its context. This entry comes from a study of blood T cell repertoires in COVID-19. Whole-study context: Material from acute and convalescent COVID-19 was sourced from the United States, Italy and Spain. PBMCs, B-cell-depleted T cells, or T cells provided the cDNA or gDNA that made up the material.

The junction had 7 bases not matched to a gene; V was cut back by 3 bases and J by 4 bases. This CDR3 contains 15 residues. The germline V gene has CDR1 KGHSH and CDR2 LQKENI. The assay was immunoSEQ multiplex PCR, and TCRdb's table has in-frame clones only and misses some. This sample has a few hundred thousand clones, with 80% to 90% found just once. Sequenced input: peripheral blood. The sequence derives from a man aged 35-49 years with acute or convalescent COVID-19. The genes are TRBV18 and TRBJ1-2, with 8 positions matching TRBD1. CDR3 DNA: TGTGCCAGCTCACCGATTCCTGACAGGGGCTATGGCTACACCTTC. Amino acids: CASSPIPDRGYGYTF.